The TCR beta chain described here comes from a study of cytomegalovirus exposure and HLA in healthy donors. Study-level points and caveats: The records held CMV serostatus as the only immune exposure information. A cluster of highly shared sequence variants was likely a sequencing artifact.

A note on this clone: Its antigen is undetermined.

PCR employed 60 Vbeta and 13 Jbeta primers. Sequenced by immunoSEQ multiplex PCR; TCRdb stores in-frame clones only, minus some. The table records some 170,000 clones, 80% of them present only once. Germline V lookup: CDR1 LNHNV, CDR2 YYDKDF (reference sequence). The CDR3 extends over 16 amino acids. The V segment lost 2 bases and the J segment 4 bases; nucleotides outside the gene matches: 8. This sequence joins TRBV15 and TRBJ2-1; 7 positions match TRBD2. The sequence was collected from a man between 18 and 29 years old in good health and CMV-seropositive. Sample: PBMCs. The CDR3, as DNA: TGTGCCACCAGCAGAATAAGCGGGGAGAGGTACAATGAGCAGTTCTTC. Amino acid sequence: CATSRISGERYNEQFF.